This T cell receptor beta chain was sequenced in a study of T-cell memory formation after mild COVID-19. This clonotype has a handful of counts. Each CDR3 protein is one row after TCRdb ran MiXCR on the 5' RACE reads. The sample carries about 430,000 distinct CDR3 sequences, around 24% recorded once. Germline loops: CDR1 MGHDK, CDR2 SYGVNS. V was shortened by 4 bases and J by 5 bases, with 24 bases between the two germline ends. The CDR3 is 17 amino acids. The V gene is TRBV25-1, the J gene TRBJ2-7; D possibly matches TRBD1 or TRBD2 (6 bases each). This receptor was taken from an adult woman who had mild COVID-19 (a few samples of this study predate the infection). Cell type and time point are not known. Sequencing used PBMCs or a T cell subset sorted from them (not recorded which). The CDR3 region is CASSGYGLVQGGHEQYF. The DNA of the CDR3 is TGTGCCAGCAGTGGATATGGGTTGGTACAGGGAGGACACGAGCAGTACTTC.